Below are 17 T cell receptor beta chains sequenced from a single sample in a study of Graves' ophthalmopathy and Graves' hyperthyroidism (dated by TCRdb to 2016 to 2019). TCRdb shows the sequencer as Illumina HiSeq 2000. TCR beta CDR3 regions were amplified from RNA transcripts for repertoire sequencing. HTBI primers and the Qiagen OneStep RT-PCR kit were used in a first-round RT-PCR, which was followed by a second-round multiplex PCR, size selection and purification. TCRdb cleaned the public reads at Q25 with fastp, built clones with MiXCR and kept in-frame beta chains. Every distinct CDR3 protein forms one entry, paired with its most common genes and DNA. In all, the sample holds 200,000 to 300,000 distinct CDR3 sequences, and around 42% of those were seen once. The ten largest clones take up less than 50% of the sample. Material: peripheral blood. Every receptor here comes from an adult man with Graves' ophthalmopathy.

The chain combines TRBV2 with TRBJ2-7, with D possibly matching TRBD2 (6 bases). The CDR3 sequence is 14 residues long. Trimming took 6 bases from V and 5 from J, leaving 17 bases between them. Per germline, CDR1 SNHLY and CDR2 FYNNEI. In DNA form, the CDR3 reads TGTGCCAGCAGCGTTGGTGGAGGGCTGAACGAGCAGTACTTC. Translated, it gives CASSVGGGLNEQYF.

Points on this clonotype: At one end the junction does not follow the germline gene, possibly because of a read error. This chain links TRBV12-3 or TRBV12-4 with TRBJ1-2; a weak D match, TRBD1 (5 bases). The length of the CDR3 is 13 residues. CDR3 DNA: TGCGCCGCCCGAGGGCAGGGCCAAGGAGGCTACACCTTC. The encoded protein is CAARGQGQGGYTF.

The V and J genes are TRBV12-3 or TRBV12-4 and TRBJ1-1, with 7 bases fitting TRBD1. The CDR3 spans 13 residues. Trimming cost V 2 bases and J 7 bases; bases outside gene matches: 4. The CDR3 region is CASSLNRGSEAFF. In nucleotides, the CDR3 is TGTGCCAGCAGTTTAAACAGGGGTAGTGAAGCTTTCTTT.

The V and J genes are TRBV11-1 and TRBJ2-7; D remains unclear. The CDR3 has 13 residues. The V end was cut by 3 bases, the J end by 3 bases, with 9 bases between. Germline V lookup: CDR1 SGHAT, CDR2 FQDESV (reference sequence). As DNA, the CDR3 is TGTGCCAGCAGCTTCGGGCCTTTCTACGAGCAGTACTTC. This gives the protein CASSFGPFYEQYF.

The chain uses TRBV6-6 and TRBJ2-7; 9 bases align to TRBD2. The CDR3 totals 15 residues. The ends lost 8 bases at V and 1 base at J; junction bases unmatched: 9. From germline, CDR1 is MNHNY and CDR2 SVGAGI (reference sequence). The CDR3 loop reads CASHSPTSGSYEQYF. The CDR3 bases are TGTGCCAGCCACAGCCCGACTAGCGGATCCTACGAGCAGTACTTC.

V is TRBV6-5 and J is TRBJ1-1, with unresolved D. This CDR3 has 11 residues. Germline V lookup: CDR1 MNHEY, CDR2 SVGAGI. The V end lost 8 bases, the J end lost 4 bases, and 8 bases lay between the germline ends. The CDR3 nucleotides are TGTGCCAGCGTCGATGGCACTGAAGCTTTCTTT. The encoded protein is CASVDGTEAFF.

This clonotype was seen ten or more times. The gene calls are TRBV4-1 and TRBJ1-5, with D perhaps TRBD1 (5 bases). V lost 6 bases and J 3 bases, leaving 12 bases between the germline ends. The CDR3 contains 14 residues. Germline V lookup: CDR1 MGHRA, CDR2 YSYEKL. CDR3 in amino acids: CASRATGFNQPQHF. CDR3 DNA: TGCGCCAGCAGGGCTACAGGTTTCAATCAGCCCCAGCATTTT.

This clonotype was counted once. DNA of the CDR3: TGTGCCATCAGTGATGGATGGAAGGAGACCCAGTACTTC. It is translated as CAISDGWKETQYF. This chain links TRBV10-3 with TRBJ2-5; no clear D gene. Germline assignment: CDR1 ENHRY and CDR2 SYGVKD. The CDR3 spans 13 residues. V lost 3 bases, J lost 5 bases, and 10 bases lay in between.

This CDR3 is CASSVAPTSGSSYEQYF. The CDR3 DNA follows: TGTGCCAGCAGCGTAGCCCCGACTAGCGGGAGCTCCTACGAGCAGTACTTC. V usage is TRBV9 and J usage is TRBJ2-7; 12 bases match TRBD2. The junction had 4 bases not matched to a gene; V was cut back by 0 bases and J by 0 bases. Germline CDR1 SGDLS, CDR2 YYNGEE. This CDR3 is 17 amino acids long.

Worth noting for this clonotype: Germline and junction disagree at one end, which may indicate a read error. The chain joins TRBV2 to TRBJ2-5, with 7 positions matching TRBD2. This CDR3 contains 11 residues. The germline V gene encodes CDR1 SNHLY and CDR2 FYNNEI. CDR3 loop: CASEEGSGATF. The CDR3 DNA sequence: TGTGCCAGCGAGGAGGGGAGCGGGGCAACCTTC.

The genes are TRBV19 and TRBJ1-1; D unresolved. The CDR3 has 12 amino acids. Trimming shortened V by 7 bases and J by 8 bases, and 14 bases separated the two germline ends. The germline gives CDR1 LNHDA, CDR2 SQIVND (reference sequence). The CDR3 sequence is CASIGSRREAFF. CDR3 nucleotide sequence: TGTGCCAGTATTGGCAGCCGCAGGGAAGCTTTCTTT.

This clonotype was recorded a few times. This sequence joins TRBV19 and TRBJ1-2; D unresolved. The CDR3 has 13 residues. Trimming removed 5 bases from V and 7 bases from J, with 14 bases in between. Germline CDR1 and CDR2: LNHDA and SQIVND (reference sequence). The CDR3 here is CASSPEPRRGYTF. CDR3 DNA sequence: TGTGCCAGTAGTCCTGAGCCGCGGCGTGGCTACACCTTC.

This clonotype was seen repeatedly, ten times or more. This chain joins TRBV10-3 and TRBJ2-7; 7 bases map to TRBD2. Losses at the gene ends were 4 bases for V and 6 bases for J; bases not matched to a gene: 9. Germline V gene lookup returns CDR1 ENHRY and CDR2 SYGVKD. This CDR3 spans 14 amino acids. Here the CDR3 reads CAISVGGSVVEQYF. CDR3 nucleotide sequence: TGTGCCATCAGTGTGGGGGGGAGTGTCGTCGAGCAGTACTTC.

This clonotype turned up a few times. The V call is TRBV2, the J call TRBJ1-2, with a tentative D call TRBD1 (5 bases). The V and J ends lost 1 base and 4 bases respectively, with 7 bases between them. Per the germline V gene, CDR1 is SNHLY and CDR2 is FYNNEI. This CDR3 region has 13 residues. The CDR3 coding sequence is TGTGCCAGCAGTGAAGGACAGTTCTATGGCTACACCTTC. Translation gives CASSEGQFYGYTF.

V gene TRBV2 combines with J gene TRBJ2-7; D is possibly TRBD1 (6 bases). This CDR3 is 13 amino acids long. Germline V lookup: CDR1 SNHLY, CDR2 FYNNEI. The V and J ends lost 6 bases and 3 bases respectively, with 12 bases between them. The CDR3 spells CASSFGQIYEQYF. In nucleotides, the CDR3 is TGTGCCAGCAGCTTCGGACAGATCTACGAGCAGTACTTC.

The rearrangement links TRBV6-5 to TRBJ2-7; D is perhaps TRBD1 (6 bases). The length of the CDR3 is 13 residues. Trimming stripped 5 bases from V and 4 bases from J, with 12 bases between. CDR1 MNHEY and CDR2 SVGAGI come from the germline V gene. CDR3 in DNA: TGTGCCAGCAGTAGCAACAGGGAGTACGAGCAGTACTTC. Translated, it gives CASSSNREYEQYF.

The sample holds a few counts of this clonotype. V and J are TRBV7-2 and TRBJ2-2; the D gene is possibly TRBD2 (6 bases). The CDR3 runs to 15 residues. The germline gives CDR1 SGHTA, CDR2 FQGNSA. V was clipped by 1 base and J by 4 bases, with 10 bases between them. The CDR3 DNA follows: TGTGCCAGCAGCTTAGTTGGCGGGACCACCGGGGAGCTGTTTTTT. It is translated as CASSLVGGTTGELFF.